This TCR beta chain comes out of a study of blood T cells in healthy people across ages. Primers used in a second PCR of about 6 to 11 cycles were a sample-barcoded 5' primer and a J-beta primer mix. Via MiXCR, TCRdb re-called the 5' RACE reads, giving one row per CDR3 protein. Among 1.5 million to 1.8 million distinct CDR3 sequences listed, 35% to 45% were seen once. V was pared by 2 bases and J by 2 bases, with 22 bases between. CDR1 and CDR2 (germline): ENHRY, SYGVKD. The CDR3 spans 20 residues. The sample was blood. The J gene is TRBJ2-6, the V gene TRBV10-3, with D perhaps assigned TRBD1 or TRBD2 (6 bases each). The origin of this receptor is a young woman in good health. The CDR3, as DNA: TGTGCCATCAGTGAGACCTTCTCTCGGGGCGGGGACACTGGGGCCAACGTCCTGACTTTC. Translation gives CAISETFSRGGDTGANVLTF.